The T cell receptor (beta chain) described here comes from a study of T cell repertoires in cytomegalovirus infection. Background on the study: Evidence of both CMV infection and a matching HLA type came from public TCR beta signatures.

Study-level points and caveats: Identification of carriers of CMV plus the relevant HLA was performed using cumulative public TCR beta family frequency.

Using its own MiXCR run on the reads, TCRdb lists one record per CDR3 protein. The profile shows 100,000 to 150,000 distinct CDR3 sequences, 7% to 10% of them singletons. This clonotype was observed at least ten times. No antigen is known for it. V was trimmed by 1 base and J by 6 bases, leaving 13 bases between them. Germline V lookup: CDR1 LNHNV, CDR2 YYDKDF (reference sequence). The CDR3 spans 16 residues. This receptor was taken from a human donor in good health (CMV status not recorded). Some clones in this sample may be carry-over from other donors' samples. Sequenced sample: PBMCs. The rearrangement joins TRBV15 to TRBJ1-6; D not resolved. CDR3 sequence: CATSRGLGILNSPLHF. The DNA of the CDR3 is TGTGCCACCAGCAGAGGCTTAGGTATCCTTAATTCACCCCTCCACTTT.